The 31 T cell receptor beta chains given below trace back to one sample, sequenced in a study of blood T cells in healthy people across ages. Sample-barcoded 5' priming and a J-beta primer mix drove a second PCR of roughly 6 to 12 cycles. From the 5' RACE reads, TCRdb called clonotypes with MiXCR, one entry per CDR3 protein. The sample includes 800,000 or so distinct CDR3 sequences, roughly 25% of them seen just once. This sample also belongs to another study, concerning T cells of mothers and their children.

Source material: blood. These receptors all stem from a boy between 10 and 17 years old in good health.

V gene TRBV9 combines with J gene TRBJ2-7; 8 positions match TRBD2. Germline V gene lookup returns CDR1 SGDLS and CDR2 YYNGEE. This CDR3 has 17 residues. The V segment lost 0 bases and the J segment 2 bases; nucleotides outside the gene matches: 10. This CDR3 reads CASSVAGGGPGAYEQYF. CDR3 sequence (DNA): TGTGCCAGCAGCGTAGCGGGGGGGGGCCCAGGAGCCTACGAGCAGTACTTC.

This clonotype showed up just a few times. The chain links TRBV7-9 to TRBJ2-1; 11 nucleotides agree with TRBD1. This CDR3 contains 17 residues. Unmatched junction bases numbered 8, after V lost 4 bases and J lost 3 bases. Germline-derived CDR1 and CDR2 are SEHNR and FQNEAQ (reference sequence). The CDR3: CASSSDGDRGNYNEQFF. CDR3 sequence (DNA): TGTGCCAGCAGCTCGGATGGGGACAGGGGGAACTACAATGAGCAGTTCTTC.

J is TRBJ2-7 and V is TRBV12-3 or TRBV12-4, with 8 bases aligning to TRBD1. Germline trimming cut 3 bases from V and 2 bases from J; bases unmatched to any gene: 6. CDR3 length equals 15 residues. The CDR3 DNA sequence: TGTGCCAGCAGTTTCTATTCGACAGGGGCCTACGAGCAGTACTTC. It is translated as CASSFYSTGAYEQYF.

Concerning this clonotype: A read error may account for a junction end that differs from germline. CDR3 sequence (DNA): TGTGCCGCTCGACAGGGGCCGTCACTCGGGGAAAAACTGCTTTTT. Amino acids: CAARQGPSLGEKLLF. The chain combines TRBV28 with TRBJ1-4, with TRBD1 identical over 8 bases. Germline CDR1 and CDR2: MDHEN and SYDVKM. The length of the CDR3 is 15 residues.

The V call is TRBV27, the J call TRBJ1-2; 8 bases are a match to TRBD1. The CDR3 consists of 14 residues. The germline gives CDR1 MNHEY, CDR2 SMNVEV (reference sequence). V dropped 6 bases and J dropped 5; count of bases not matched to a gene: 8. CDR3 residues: CASSDRDRLYGYTF. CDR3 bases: TGTGCCAGCAGCGATCGGGACAGGTTGTATGGCTACACCTTC.

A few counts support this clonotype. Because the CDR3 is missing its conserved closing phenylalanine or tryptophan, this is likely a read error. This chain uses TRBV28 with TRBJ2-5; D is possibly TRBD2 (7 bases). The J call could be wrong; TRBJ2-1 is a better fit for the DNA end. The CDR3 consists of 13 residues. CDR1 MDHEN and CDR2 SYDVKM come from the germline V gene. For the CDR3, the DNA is TGTGCCAGCAGTTTTTGGGGGGGCGATGAGCAGTTCCTC. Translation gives CASSFWGGDEQFL.

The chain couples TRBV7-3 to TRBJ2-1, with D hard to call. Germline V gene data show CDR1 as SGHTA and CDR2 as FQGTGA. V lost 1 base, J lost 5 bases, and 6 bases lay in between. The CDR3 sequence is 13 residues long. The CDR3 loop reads CASSLNSHNEQFF. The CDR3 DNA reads TGTGCCAGCAGCTTAAACAGTCACAATGAGCAGTTCTTC.

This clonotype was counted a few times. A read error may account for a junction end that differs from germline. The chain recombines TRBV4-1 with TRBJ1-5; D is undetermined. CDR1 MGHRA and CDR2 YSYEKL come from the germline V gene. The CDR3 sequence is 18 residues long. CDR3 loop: CASSPSLSKSGSNQPQHF. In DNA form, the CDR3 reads TGCGCCAGCAGCCCCTCTCTATCAAAAAGTGGAAGCAACCAGCCCCAGCATTTT.

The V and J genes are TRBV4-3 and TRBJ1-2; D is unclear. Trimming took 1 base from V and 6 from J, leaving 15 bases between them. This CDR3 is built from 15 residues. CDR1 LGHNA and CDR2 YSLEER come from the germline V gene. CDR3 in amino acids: CASSQALVGLDGYTF. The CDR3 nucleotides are TGCGCCAGCAGCCAAGCACTTGTGGGTCTGGATGGCTACACCTTC.

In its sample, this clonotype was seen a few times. The CDR3 region is CSVEGLSGVSLHEQYF. For the CDR3, the DNA is TGCAGCGTTGAAGGTTTGTCGGGAGTGTCCCTCCACGAGCAGTACTTC. The chain has TRBV29-1 and TRBJ2-7; a weak D match, TRBD2 (6 bases). Germline CDR1 reads SQVTM; CDR2 reads ANQGSEA. The V end lost 1 base, the J end lost 5 bases, and 21 bases lay between the germline ends. The CDR3 is made up of 16 amino acids.

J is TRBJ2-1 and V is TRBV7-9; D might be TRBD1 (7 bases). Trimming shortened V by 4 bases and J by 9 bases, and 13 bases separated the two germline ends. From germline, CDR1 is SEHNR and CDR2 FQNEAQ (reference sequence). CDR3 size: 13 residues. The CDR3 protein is CASSSPGGIEQFF. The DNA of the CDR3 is TGTGCCAGCAGCTCCCCAGGGGGGATTGAGCAGTTCTTC. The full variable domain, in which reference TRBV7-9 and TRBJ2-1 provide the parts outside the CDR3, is DTGVSQNPRHKITKRGQNVTFRCDPISEHNRLYWYRQTLGQGPEFLTYFQNEAQLEKSRLLSDRFSAERPKGSFSTLEIQRTEQGDSAMYLCASSSPGGIEQFFGPGTRLTVL.

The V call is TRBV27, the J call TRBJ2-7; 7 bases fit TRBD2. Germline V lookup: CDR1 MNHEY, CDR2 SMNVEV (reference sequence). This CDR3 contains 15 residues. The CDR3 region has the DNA TGTGCGGTGGGGAGGGACTTTGGGAATTTCTACGAGCAGTACTTC. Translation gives CAVGRDFGNFYEQYF.

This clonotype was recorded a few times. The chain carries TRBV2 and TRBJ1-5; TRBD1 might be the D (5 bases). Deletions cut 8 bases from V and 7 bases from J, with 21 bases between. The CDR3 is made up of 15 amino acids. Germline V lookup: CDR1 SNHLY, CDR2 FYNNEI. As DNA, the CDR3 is TGTGCCAGCCGCGCTACCGGGACCTCCGGACAGCCCCAGCATTTT. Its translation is CASRATGTSGQPQHF.

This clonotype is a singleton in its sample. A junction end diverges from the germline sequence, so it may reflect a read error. The CDR3 is CSAEAGTGGELFF. The CDR3 nucleotides read TGCAGCGCCGAAGCCGGTACTGGCGGGGAGCTGTTCTTT. The rearrangement uses TRBV29-1 and TRBJ2-2, with a weak D call TRBD2 (6 bases). The CDR3 sequence is 13 residues long. Looked up from germline, CDR1 is SQVTM and CDR2 is ANQGSEA.

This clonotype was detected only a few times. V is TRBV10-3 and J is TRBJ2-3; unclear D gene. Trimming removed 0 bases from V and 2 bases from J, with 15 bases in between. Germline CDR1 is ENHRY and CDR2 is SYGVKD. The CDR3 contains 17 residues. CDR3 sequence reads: CAISESTGGTLTDTQYF. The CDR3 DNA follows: TGTGCCATCAGTGAGTCGACCGGCGGAACTCTCACAGATACGCAGTATTTT.

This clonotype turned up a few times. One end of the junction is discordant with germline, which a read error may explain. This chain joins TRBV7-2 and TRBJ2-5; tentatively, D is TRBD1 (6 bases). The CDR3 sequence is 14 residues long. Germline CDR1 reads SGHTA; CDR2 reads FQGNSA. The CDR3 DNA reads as TGTGCCAGCAGCTTAGCGGGACACCAAGAGACCCGGTACTTC. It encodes CASSLAGHQETRYF.

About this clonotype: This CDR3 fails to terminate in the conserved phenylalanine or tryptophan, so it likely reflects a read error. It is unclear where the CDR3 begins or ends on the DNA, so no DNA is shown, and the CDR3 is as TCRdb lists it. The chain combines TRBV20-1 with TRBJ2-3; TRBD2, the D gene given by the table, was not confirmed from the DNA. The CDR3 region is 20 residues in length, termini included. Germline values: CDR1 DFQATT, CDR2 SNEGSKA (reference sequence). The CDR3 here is CSVNPRGGRKSSGGPNRLDL.

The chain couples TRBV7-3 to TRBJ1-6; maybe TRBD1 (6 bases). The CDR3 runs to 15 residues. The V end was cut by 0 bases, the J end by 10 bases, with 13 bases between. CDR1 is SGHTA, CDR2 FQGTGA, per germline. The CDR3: CASSLTGQPGSPLHF. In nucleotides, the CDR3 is TGTGCCAGCAGCTTAACAGGACAGCCCGGATCACCCCTCCACTTT. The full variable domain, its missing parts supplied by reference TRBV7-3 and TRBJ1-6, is GAGVSQTPSNKVTEKGKYVELRCDPISGHTALYWYRQSLGQGPEFLIYFQGTGAADDSGLPNDRFFAVRPEGSVSTLKIQRTERGDSAVYLCASSLTGQPGSPLHFGNGTRLTVT.

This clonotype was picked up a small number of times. Here the CDR3 reads CASSVGGNNSPLHF. In DNA form, the CDR3 reads TGTGCCAGCAGCGTAGGGGGTAACAATTCACCCCTCCACTTT. The chain is built from TRBV9 and TRBJ1-6; D remains unclear. This CDR3 region has 14 residues. V was clipped by 0 bases and J by 7 bases, with 8 bases between them. CDR1 and CDR2 (germline): SGDLS, YYNGEE.

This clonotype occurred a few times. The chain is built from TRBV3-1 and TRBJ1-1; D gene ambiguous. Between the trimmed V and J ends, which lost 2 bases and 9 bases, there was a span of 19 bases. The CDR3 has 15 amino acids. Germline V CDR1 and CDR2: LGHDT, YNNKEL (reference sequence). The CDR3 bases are TGTGCCAGCAGCCAAATATCCGACGTGGAAGAAAAAGCTTTCTTT. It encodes CASSQISDVEEKAFF. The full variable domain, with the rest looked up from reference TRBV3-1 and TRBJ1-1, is DTAVSQTPKYLVTQMGNDKSIKCEQNLGHDTMYWYKQDSKKFLKIMFSYNNKELIINETVPNRFSPKSPDKAHLNLHINSLELGDSAVYFCASSQISDVEEKAFFGQGTRLTVV.

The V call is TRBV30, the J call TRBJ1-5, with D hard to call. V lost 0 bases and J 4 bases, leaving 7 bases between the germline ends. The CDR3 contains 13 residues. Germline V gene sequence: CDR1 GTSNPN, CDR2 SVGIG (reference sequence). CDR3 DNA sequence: TGTGCCTGGAGTGTAATAGGTAATCAGCCCCAGCATTTT. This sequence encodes CAWSVIGNQPQHF. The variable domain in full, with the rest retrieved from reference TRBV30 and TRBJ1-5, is SQTIHQWPATLVQPVGSPLSLECTVEGTSNPNLYWYRQAAGRGLQLLFYSVGIGQISSEVPQNLSASRPQDRQFILSSKKLLLSDSGFYLCAWSVIGNQPQHFGDGTRLSIL.

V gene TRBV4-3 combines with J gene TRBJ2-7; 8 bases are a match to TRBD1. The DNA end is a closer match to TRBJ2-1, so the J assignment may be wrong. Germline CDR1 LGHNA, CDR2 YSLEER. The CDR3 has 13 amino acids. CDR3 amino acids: CASRDRATNEQFF. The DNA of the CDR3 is TGCGCCAGCAGGGACAGGGCTACAAATGAGCAGTTCTTC.

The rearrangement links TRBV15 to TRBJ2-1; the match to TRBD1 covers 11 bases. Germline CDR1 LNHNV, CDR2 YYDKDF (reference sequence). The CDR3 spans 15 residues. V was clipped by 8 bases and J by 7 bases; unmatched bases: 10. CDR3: CATDLGQGARNEQFF. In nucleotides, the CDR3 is TGTGCCACCGACTTAGGACAGGGGGCTAGGAATGAGCAGTTCTTC.

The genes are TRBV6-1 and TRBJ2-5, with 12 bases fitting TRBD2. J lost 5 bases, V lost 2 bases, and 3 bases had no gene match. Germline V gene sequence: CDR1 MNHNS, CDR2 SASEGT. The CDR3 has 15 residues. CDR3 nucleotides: TGTGCCAGCAGTGAACTAGCGGGAGGGCCGGAGACCCAGTACTTC. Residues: CASSELAGGPETQYF.

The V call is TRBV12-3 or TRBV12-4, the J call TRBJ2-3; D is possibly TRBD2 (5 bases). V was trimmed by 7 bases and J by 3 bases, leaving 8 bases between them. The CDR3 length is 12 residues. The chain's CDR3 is CASTLATDTQYF. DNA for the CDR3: TGTGCCAGCACCCTAGCTACAGATACGCAGTATTTT.

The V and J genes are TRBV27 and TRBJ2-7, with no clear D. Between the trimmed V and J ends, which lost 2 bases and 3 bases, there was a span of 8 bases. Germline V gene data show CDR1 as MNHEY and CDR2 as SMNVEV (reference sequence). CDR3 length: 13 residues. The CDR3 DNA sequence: TGTGCCAGCAGTTTAAATGCAGACTACGAGCAGTACTTC. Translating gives CASSLNADYEQYF.

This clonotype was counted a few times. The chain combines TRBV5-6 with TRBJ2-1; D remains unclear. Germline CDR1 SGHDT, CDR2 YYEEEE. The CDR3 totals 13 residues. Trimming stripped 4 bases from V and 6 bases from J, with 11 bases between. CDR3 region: CASSLSGFNEQFF. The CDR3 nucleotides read TGTGCCAGCAGCCTATCCGGTTTCAATGAGCAGTTCTTC.

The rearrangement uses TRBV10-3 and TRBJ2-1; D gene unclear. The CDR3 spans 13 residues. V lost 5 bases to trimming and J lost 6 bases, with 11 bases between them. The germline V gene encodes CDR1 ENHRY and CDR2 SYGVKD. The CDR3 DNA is TGTGCCATCAGTTACCGACTGGGCAATGAGCAGTTCTTC. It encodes CAISYRLGNEQFF.

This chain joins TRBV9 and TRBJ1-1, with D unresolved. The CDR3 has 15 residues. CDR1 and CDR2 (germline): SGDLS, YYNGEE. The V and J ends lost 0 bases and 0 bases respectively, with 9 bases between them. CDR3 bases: TGTGCCAGCAGCGTAGCCGGCTCCATGAACACTGAAGCTTTCTTT. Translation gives CASSVAGSMNTEAFF.

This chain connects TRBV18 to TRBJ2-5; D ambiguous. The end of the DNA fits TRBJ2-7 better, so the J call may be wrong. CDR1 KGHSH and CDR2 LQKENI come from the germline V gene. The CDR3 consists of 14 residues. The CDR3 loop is CASSPPDGDYEQYF. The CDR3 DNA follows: TGTGCCAGCTCACCGCCGGACGGAGACTACGAGCAGTACTTC.

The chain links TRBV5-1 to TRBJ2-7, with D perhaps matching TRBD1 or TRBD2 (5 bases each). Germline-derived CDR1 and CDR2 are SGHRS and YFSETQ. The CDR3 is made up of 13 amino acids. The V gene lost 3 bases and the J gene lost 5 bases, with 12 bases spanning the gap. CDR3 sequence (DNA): TGCGCCAGCAGCTGGGACGGACGGGACGAGCAGTACTTC. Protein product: CASSWDGRDEQYF.